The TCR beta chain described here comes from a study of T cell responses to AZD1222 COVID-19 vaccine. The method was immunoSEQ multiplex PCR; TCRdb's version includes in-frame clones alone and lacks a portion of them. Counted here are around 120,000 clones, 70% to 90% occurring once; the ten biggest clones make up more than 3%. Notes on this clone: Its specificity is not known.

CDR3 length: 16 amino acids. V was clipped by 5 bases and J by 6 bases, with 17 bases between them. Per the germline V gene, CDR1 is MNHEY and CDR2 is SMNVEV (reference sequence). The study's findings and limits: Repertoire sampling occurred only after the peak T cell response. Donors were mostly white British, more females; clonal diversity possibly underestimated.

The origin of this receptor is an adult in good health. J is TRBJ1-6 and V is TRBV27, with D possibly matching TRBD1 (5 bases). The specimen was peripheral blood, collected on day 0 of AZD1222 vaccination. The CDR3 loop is CASSPYPRASNSPLHF. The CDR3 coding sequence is TGTGCCAGCAGTCCATACCCCAGGGCCTCTAATTCACCCCTCCACTTT.